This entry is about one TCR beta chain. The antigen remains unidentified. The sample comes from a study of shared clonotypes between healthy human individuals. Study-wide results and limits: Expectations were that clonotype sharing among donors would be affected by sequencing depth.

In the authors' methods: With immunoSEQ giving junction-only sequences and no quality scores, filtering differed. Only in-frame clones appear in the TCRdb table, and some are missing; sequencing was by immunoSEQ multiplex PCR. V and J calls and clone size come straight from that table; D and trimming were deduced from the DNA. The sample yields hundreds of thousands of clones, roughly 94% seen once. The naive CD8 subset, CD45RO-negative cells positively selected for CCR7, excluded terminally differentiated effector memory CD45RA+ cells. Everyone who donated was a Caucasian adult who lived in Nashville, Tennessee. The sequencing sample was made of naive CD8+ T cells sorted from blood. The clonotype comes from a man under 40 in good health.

The CDR3 DNA follows: TGTGCCATCAGCGGGACTAGCGGGAGCACAGATACGCAGTATTTT. Protein sequence: CAISGTSGSTDTQYF. This sequence joins TRBV10-3 and TRBJ2-3; 12 nucleotides line up with TRBD2. The germline V gene encodes CDR1 ENHRY and CDR2 SYGVKD. The CDR3 consists of 15 residues. Trimming cost V 6 bases and J 0 bases; bases outside gene matches: 1.